The next 29 T cell receptor beta chains were all read from a single sample in a study of blood T cell repertoires in COVID-19. TCRdb's table, derived via immunoSEQ multiplex PCR, lists solely in-frame clones and lacks some. The data hold roughly 230,000 clones, with roughly 89% observed a single time. The sequenced sample was peripheral blood. These receptors were collected from a woman aged 40 to 55 who had recovered from COVID-19.

This chain's CDR3 is CASSEPVGELFF. The CDR3 coding sequence is TGTGCCAGCAGTGAACCCGTCGGGGAGCTGTTTTTT. The chain carries TRBV2 and TRBJ2-2; unclear D gene. The CDR3 extends over 12 amino acids. Trimming left V 2 bases short and J 7 bases short, with 5 bases between. Germline loops: CDR1 SNHLY, CDR2 FYNNEI.

This chain joins TRBV24-1 and TRBJ2-3; possible D gene TRBD2, 6 bases. Germline CDR1 is KGHDR and CDR2 is SFDVKD. The CDR3 spans 15 residues. V shed 1 base and J shed 6 bases, with 13 bases lying between them. CDR3 coding DNA: TGTGCCACCAGTGATTTTGGGGGGATAGGGGATACGCAGTATTTT. Amino acid sequence: CATSDFGGIGDTQYF.

The rearrangement joins TRBV7-9 to TRBJ1-1, with no clear D. Germline-derived CDR1 and CDR2 are SEHNR and FQNEAQ (reference sequence). The CDR3 is 15 residues long. Trimming stripped 2 bases from V and 4 bases from J, with 14 bases between. CDR3 in DNA: TGTGCCAGCAGCTTACCCTCCGGCACGGGCACTGAAGCTTTCTTT. This codes for CASSLPSGTGTEAFF.

The chain carries TRBV7-2 and TRBJ1-5; D is uncertain. Deletions cut 4 bases from V and 7 bases from J, with 11 bases between. The germline CDR1 and CDR2 sequences are SGHTA and FQGNSA. The CDR3 covers 13 residues. CDR3 region: CASSSQEGQPQHF. The DNA for the CDR3 is TGTGCCAGCAGCTCCCAGGAAGGCCAGCCCCAGCATTTT.

The chain is built from TRBV7-2 and TRBJ2-3; 7 bases agree with TRBD2. The trim removed 1 base at V and 1 base at J, leaving 2 bases unmatched. This CDR3 is 15 amino acids long. Germline loops: CDR1 SGHTA, CDR2 FQGNSA. CDR3 region: CASSLDAGGTDTQYF. The CDR3 bases are TGTGCCAGCAGCTTAGATGCGGGAGGCACAGATACGCAGTATTTT.

V and J are TRBV5-1 and TRBJ2-6, with unresolved D. CDR3 length: 17 residues. Germline assignment: CDR1 SGHRS and CDR2 YFSETQ. Deletions cut 0 bases from V and 0 bases from J, with 10 bases between. CDR3 sequence: CASSLDNTLSGANVLTF. The CDR3 nucleotides are TGCGCCAGCAGCTTGGACAACACGCTCTCTGGGGCCAACGTCCTGACTTTC. Full variable domain (outside the CDR3, taken from reference TRBV5-1 and TRBJ2-6): KAGVTQTPRYLIKTRGQQVTLSCSPISGHRSVSWYQQTPGQGLQFLFEYFSETQRNKGNFPGRFSGRQFSNSRSEMNVSTLELGDSALYLCASSLDNTLSGANVLTFGAGSRLTVL.

The chain couples TRBV10-2 to TRBJ1-5, with 9 bases identical to TRBD1. The V gene end was trimmed by 6 bases and the J gene end by 2 bases; junction bases not matched to a gene: 8. The CDR3 is 16 residues long. Germline loops: CDR1 WSHSY, CDR2 SAAADI. The CDR3 spells CASRRAGQGGNQPQHF. In DNA, the CDR3 is TGCGCCAGCAGGAGAGCGGGACAGGGAGGCAATCAGCCCCAGCATTTT.

V and J are TRBV6-5 and TRBJ1-2; 10 bases agree with TRBD1. The germline V gene encodes CDR1 MNHEY and CDR2 SVGAGI. The ends lost 8 bases at V and 10 bases at J; junction bases unmatched: 10. The CDR3 contains 13 residues. CDR3 in DNA: TGTGCCAGCTACCGAGAAGGACAGGGGGTCTACACCTTC. Its translation is CASYREGQGVYTF.

This chain links TRBV19 with TRBJ2-1, with D maybe TRBD2 (5 bases). CDR1 LNHDA and CDR2 SQIVND come from the germline V gene (reference sequence). The length of the CDR3 is 13 residues. Trimming stripped 2 bases from V and 10 bases from J, with 12 bases between. The CDR3: CASSILSPGEQFF. The CDR3 bases are TGTGCCAGTAGTATACTTAGTCCGGGGGAGCAGTTCTTC.

This clone occurred once. The genes are TRBV19 and TRBJ2-3, with D tentatively TRBD2 (5 bases). The length of the CDR3 is 14 residues. Trimming took off 5 bases at V and 2 bases at J, with 11 bases between the two ends. Germline loops: CDR1 LNHDA, CDR2 SQIVND (reference sequence). The CDR3: CASSVTGSTDTQYF. In DNA, the CDR3 is TGTGCCAGTAGTGTTACGGGGTCCACAGATACGCAGTATTTT.

This clone was counted a few times. The chain recombines TRBV5-4 with TRBJ1-2, with a weak D call TRBD1 (6 bases). Germline V gives CDR1 SGHNT, CDR2 YYREEE (reference sequence). This CDR3 region has 11 residues. V was clipped by 4 bases and J by 8 bases, with 9 bases between them. Here the CDR3 DNA reads TGTGCCAGCAGCGCTGACAGGGGCTACACCTTC. As protein: CASSADRGYTF.

The chain has TRBV5-5 and TRBJ2-3, with D maybe TRBD2 (6 bases). Trimming cost V 0 bases and J 4 bases, with 9 bases left between them. CDR3 length equals 14 residues. Germline values: CDR1 SGHKS, CDR2 YYEKEE (reference sequence). The CDR3 reads CASSLASGADTQYF. The DNA for the CDR3 is TGTGCCAGCAGCTTGGCCTCGGGAGCAGATACGCAGTATTTT.

The rearrangement joins TRBV5-5 to TRBJ2-1; 7 positions match TRBD1. With 3 bases clipped from V and 8 bases from J, the junction kept 2 bases outside the gene matches. Germline V gives CDR1 SGHKS, CDR2 YYEKEE (reference sequence). The length of the CDR3 is 12 residues. CDR3 protein: CASSSTGYEQFF. CDR3 in DNA: TGTGCCAGCAGCTCGACAGGGTATGAGCAGTTCTTC.

The V call is TRBV5-4, the J call TRBJ2-1; TRBD2 aligns across 12 bases. The J segment lost 3 bases and the V segment lost 3 bases, leaving 7 bases of the junction unmatched. The germline V gene has CDR1 SGHNT and CDR2 YYREEE (reference sequence). CDR3 length: 17 amino acids. CDR3 region: CASSYPSGGAFYNEQFF. The CDR3 DNA follows: TGTGCCAGCAGCTATCCTAGCGGGGGGGCTTTCTACAATGAGCAGTTCTTC.

The chain carries TRBV9 and TRBJ2-4; the match to TRBD1 covers 7 bases. Germline lookup yields CDR1 SGDLS and CDR2 YYNGEE. There are 16 residues in the CDR3. With V trimmed by 4 bases and J by 5 bases, 12 bases remained unmatched. CDR3 in amino acids: CASSPEGAGGQNIQYF. The CDR3 nucleotides read TGTGCCAGCAGCCCAGAGGGGGCAGGGGGTCAAAACATTCAGTACTTC.

The V call is TRBV15, the J call TRBJ2-1, with D perhaps matching TRBD2 (6 bases). The CDR3 has 13 amino acids. CDR1 is LNHNV and CDR2 is YYDKDF in the germline V gene (reference sequence). V lost 11 bases and J lost 9, with 20 bases in between. The CDR3 coding sequence is TGTGCCGGTCCCGTGGGAGGATGCGGTGAGCAGTTCTTC. Its translation: CAGPVGGCGEQFF. Full variable domain (rest looked up from reference TRBV15 and TRBJ2-1): DAMVIQNPRYQVTQFGKPVTLSCSQTLNHNVMYWYQQKSSQAPKLLFHYYDKDFNNEADTPDNFQSRRPNTSFCFLDIRSPGLGDTAMYLCAGPVGGCGEQFFGPGTRLTVL.

DNA of the CDR3: TGTGCCAGCAGGCTACAGGGAGCGCAGCCCCAGCATTTT. Its translation is CASRLQGAQPQHF. This chain links TRBV28 with TRBJ1-5; possibly TRBD1 for D (6 bases). Trimming pared 6 bases from V and 7 bases from J, leaving 13 bases between. The CDR3 totals 13 residues. The V gene's germline CDR1 is MDHEN and CDR2 SYDVKM.

The chain uses TRBV10-1 and TRBJ2-3; 7 bases agree with TRBD2. CDR1 and CDR2 from the germline V gene are WNHNN and SYGVQD (reference sequence). V dropped 3 bases and J dropped 4; count of bases not matched to a gene: 7. CDR3 length equals 15 residues. Here the CDR3 reads CASSDKAGAPDTQYF. In nucleotides, the CDR3 is TGCGCCAGCAGTGACAAGGCGGGAGCCCCAGATACGCAGTATTTT.

V gene TRBV2 combines with J gene TRBJ1-1, with 9 positions matching TRBD1. The CDR3 covers 16 residues. The germline V gene has CDR1 SNHLY and CDR2 FYNNEI. J gave up 0 bases and V 8 bases, and 10 bases lay outside the gene matches. CDR3 region: CASLLGQGILNTEAFF. CDR3 bases: TGTGCCAGCCTCCTCGGACAGGGGATTTTGAACACTGAAGCTTTCTTT.

The CDR3: CAWRRGSYEQYF. CDR3 DNA sequence: TGTGCCTGGAGACGGGGGTCCTACGAGCAGTACTTC. The V and J genes are TRBV30 and TRBJ2-7; D may be TRBD2 (6 bases). V lost 3 bases and J 1 base, leaving 7 bases between the germline ends. CDR3 length: 12 residues. Germline V CDR1 and CDR2: GTSNPN, SVGIG (reference sequence).

The rearrangement links TRBV9 to TRBJ2-6; 7 bases line up with TRBD2. Germline CDR1 and CDR2: SGDLS and YYNGEE. The length of the CDR3 is 17 residues. After removal of 2 bases from V and 2 bases from J, the junction contained 7 bases not matched to a gene. CDR3 coding DNA: TGTGCCAGCAGCGTTTACGATGGGGGGGCTGGGGCCAACGTCCTGACTTTC. Translation: CASSVYDGGAGANVLTF.

The chain recombines TRBV30 with TRBJ2-7, with D tentatively TRBD2 (6 bases). The CDR3 has 11 residues. Germline V gene lookup returns CDR1 GTSNPN and CDR2 SVGIG (reference sequence). V was trimmed by 1 base and J by 7 bases, leaving 8 bases between them. The CDR3 DNA is TGTGCCTGGAGTGCCGCGGGGGAGCAGTACTTC. It specifies CAWSAAGEQYF.

The chain is built from TRBV5-1 and TRBJ2-3, with 10 positions matching TRBD2. CDR3 size: 16 residues. The germline CDR1 and CDR2 sequences are SGHRS and YFSETQ. V was pared by 1 base and J by 2 bases, with 4 bases of the junction left unmatched. CDR3 nucleotide sequence: TGCGCCAGCAGCTTGCTAGCGGGAGACTCCACAGATACGCAGTATTTT. It encodes CASSLLAGDSTDTQYF.

The chain couples TRBV2 to TRBJ2-1; 10 positions agree with TRBD2. Germline CDR1 is SNHLY and CDR2 is FYNNEI. V lost 5 bases, J lost 0 bases, and 4 bases stayed unmatched. There are 16 residues in the CDR3. The DNA for the CDR3 is TGTGCCAGCAGTCGACTAGCGGGTTACTCCTACAATGAGCAGTTCTTC. This codes for CASSRLAGYSYNEQFF. Combining the CDR3 with reference TRBV2 and TRBJ2-1 gives the whole variable domain EPEVTQTPSHQVTQMGQEVILRCVPISNHLYFYWYRQILGQKVEFLVSFYNNEISEKSEIFDDQFSVERPDGSNFTLKIRSTKLEDSAMYFCASSRLAGYSYNEQFFGPGTRLTVL.

Written as DNA, the CDR3 is TGTGCCAGCAGCCAAGACCCTCGCGGGGTCGGTAACTATGGCTACACCTTC. It is translated as CASSQDPRGVGNYGYTF. V is TRBV3-1 (or the pseudogene TRBV3-2) and J is TRBJ1-2; D gene uncertain. Trimming shortened V by 0 bases and J by 1 base, and 15 bases separated the two germline ends. The CDR3 length is 17 residues. Germline CDR1 reads LGHDT; CDR2 reads YNNKEL (reference sequence).

This rearrangement joins TRBV3-1 (or the pseudogene TRBV3-2) to TRBJ2-3; TRBD2 matches 12 bases. The CDR3 is 16 amino acids. The junction had 4 bases not matched to a gene; V was cut back by 4 bases and J by 2 bases. CDR1 and CDR2 (germline): LGHDT, YNNKEL (reference sequence). CDR3 in DNA: TGTGCCAGCAGCCCTTGGACTAGCGGGGACACAGATACGCAGTATTTT. Protein: CASSPWTSGDTDTQYF.

As concerns this clone: The same CDR3 also results from other DNA sequences found in this sample. J is TRBJ2-6 and V is TRBV11-2; D uncertain. This CDR3 region has 15 residues. Germline loops: CDR1 SGHAT, CDR2 FQNNGV. Trimming took off 0 bases at V and 0 bases at J, with 3 bases between the two ends. The DNA of the CDR3 is TGTGCCAGCAGCTTAGATAGCTCTGGGGCCAACGTCCTGACTTTC. This encodes CASSLDSSGANVLTF.

This clone appeared many times. The rearrangement joins TRBV12-5 to TRBJ1-5, with 7 bases matching TRBD1. The CDR3 has 14 amino acids. With V trimmed by 4 bases and J by 4 bases, 4 bases remained unmatched. The V gene's germline CDR1 is LGHNT and CDR2 FRNRAP. In nucleotides, the CDR3 is TGTGCTAGTGGTTCTATACAGGGGAATCAGCCCCAGCATTTT. Translation: CASGSIQGNQPQHF.

V usage is TRBV5-4 and J usage is TRBJ2-7; no reliable D call. Germline CDR1 and CDR2: SGHNT and YYREEE (reference sequence). This CDR3 is built from 13 residues. The ends were cut back, 1 base at V and 5 bases at J, with 10 bases in the middle. For the CDR3, the DNA is TGTGCCAGCAGCTTGCAAATTACGGACGAGCAGTACTTC. Translating it yields CASSLQITDEQYF.